These 29 T cell receptor beta chains came from one sample sequenced in a study of cytomegalovirus exposure and HLA in healthy donors. Vbeta (60) and Jbeta (13) primers were used in the PCR. Measured with immunoSEQ multiplex PCR; TCRdb has only the in-frame clones, and not every one. Of 100,000 to 150,000 clones detected, approximately 80% appear once; the ten largest clones hold 0.6% to 0.7%. Material: PBMCs. Receptors originate from a man between 18 and 29 years old in good health and CMV-seronegative.

The chain links TRBV6-6 to TRBJ2-1; D is unresolved. Germline CDR1 and CDR2: MNHNY and SVGAGI (reference sequence). V was shortened by 8 bases and J by 7 bases, with 12 bases between the two germline ends. CDR3 length equals 12 residues. CDR3 nucleotide sequence: TGTGCCAGCGGGCCTACCAAGAATGAGCAGTTCTTC. Protein: CASGPTKNEQFF.

The V and J genes are TRBV28 and TRBJ1-1; weak D call: TRBD1 (6 bases). The V end lost 5 bases, the J end lost 0 bases, and 10 bases lay between the germline ends. CDR1 MDHEN and CDR2 SYDVKM come from the germline V gene. The CDR3 spans 14 residues. CDR3 sequence (DNA): TGTGCCAGCAGTAGGACAGCAATGAACACTGAAGCTTTCTTT. The encoded protein is CASSRTAMNTEAFF.

Worth noting for this clone: The sample carries other DNA sequences with the same CDR3. This sequence joins TRBV7-2 and TRBJ2-7, with D maybe TRBD1 (6 bases). V lost 5 bases and J lost 2, with 7 bases in between. The CDR3 is 12 residues long. Germline V gives CDR1 SGHTA, CDR2 FQGNSA. This chain's CDR3 is CASSRTAYEQYF. DNA for the CDR3: TGTGCCAGCAGCAGGACAGCCTACGAGCAGTACTTC.

The chain uses TRBV19 and TRBJ1-5; tentatively, D is TRBD1 (5 bases). CDR3 length equals 14 residues. V shed 7 bases and J shed 6 bases, with 16 bases lying between them. The germline V gene encodes CDR1 LNHDA and CDR2 SQIVND (reference sequence). The CDR3 region has the DNA TGTGCCAGTAAATCCTGGGGCAAGTTTCAGCCCCAGCATTTT. Residues: CASKSWGKFQPQHF.

The chain is built from TRBV7-2 and TRBJ2-5, with a possible D match to TRBD1 (6 bases). This CDR3 region has 13 residues. The V gene lost 5 bases and the J gene lost 7 bases, with 14 bases spanning the gap. Germline V gene sequence: CDR1 SGHTA, CDR2 FQGNSA. The CDR3 DNA reads as TGTGCCAGCAGCCCACAGGGTCTTGGGACCCAGTACTTC. Translated: CASSPQGLGTQYF.

The chain couples TRBV19 to TRBJ1-2, with D uncertain. The CDR3 consists of 15 residues. The V gene lost 1 base and the J gene lost 0 bases, with 9 bases spanning the gap. Germline values: CDR1 LNHDA, CDR2 SQIVND (reference sequence). Here the CDR3 reads CASSIGGVTNYGYTF. CDR3 DNA: TGTGCCAGTAGTATAGGCGGAGTGACTAACTATGGCTACACCTTC.

The J gene is TRBJ1-1, the V gene TRBV11-2; D is uncertain. Germline CDR1 is SGHAT and CDR2 is FQNNGV. V lost 5 bases, J lost 4 bases, and 11 bases lay in between. The CDR3 totals 13 residues. The CDR3 bases are TGTGCCAGCAGCCGAGTGGAGGGCACTGAAGCTTTCTTT. Encoded protein: CASSRVEGTEAFF. Full variable domain (rest looked up from reference TRBV11-2 and TRBJ1-1): EAGVAQSPRYKIIEKRQSVAFWCNPISGHATLYWYQQILGQGPKLLIQFQNNGVVDDSQLPKDRFSAERLKGVDSTLKIQPAKLEDSAVYLCASSRVEGTEAFFGQGTRLTVV.

This clone has only one observation. This chain connects TRBV11-2 to TRBJ2-5; D not certain. Trimming stripped 4 bases from V and 4 bases from J, with 10 bases between. Looked up from germline, CDR1 is SGHAT and CDR2 is FQNNGV. The CDR3 sequence is 13 residues long. The CDR3 sequence is CASSYGNIETQYF. The CDR3 nucleotides read TGTGCCAGCAGCTACGGTAATATAGAGACCCAGTACTTC.

The table lists this clone with a few counts. The V and J genes are TRBV6-4 and TRBJ2-2, with unresolved D. The V and J ends lost 3 bases and 3 bases respectively, with 11 bases between them. The CDR3 is made up of 15 amino acids. Germline CDR1 reads MRHNA; CDR2 reads SNTAGT. The CDR3 DNA follows: TGTGCCAGCAGTGAGGAGCTGGGTTACACCGGGGAGCTGTTTTTT. Translation gives CASSEELGYTGELFF.

CDR3 coding DNA: TGTGCCAGCTCACCACCTTCCGGGGGGCCTCTTGGGGAGCAGTTCTTC. Protein sequence: CASSPPSGGPLGEQFF. J is TRBJ2-1 and V is TRBV18; tentative D call: TRBD2 (7 bases). Germline loops: CDR1 KGHSH, CDR2 LQKENI. The V and J ends lost 0 bases and 10 bases respectively, with 19 bases between them. The CDR3 totals 16 residues.

V is TRBV29-1 and J is TRBJ1-1, with TRBD1 identical over 8 bases. Germline V gene sequence: CDR1 SQVTM, CDR2 ANQGSEA. The CDR3 sequence is 14 residues long. After removal of 4 bases from V and 0 bases from J, the junction contained 4 bases not matched to a gene. The CDR3 nucleotides are TGCAGCGTTGGTCCGGGACAGGTGAACACTGAAGCTTTCTTT. It is translated as CSVGPGQVNTEAFF.

This clone was observed a few times. The J gene is TRBJ2-3, the V gene TRBV5-1; maybe TRBD2 (6 bases). Germline values: CDR1 SGHRS, CDR2 YFSETQ. The CDR3 runs to 16 residues. The germline V and J ends were trimmed by 1 base and 5 bases, with 17 bases remaining between them. This CDR3 reads CASSLLKRGRQDTQYF. The CDR3 nucleotides read TGCGCCAGCAGCTTGTTAAAACGGGGGAGGCAAGATACGCAGTATTTT.

This chain joins TRBV4-1 and TRBJ1-1, with 7 bases matching TRBD1. V was clipped by 1 base and J by 4 bases; unmatched bases: 6. The germline CDR1 and CDR2 sequences are MGHRA and YSYEKL. The CDR3 spans 15 residues. The CDR3: CASSQVQGEGTEAFF. Here the CDR3 DNA reads TGCGCCAGCAGCCAAGTGCAGGGGGAAGGCACTGAAGCTTTCTTT.

This chain connects TRBV6-5 to TRBJ1-4; D call uncertain. Trimming removed 10 bases at V and 6 bases at J, with 15 bases between. The CDR3 totals 13 residues. CDR1 is MNHEY, CDR2 SVGAGI, per germline. In DNA, the CDR3 is TGTGCCACCTCGGAGCTTCGGTATGAAAAACTGTTTTTT. Its translation: CATSELRYEKLFF.

The rearrangement links TRBV28 to TRBJ2-7; maybe TRBD2 (6 bases). This CDR3 is 19 amino acids long. The ends were cut back, 5 bases at V and 6 bases at J, with 32 bases in the middle. Germline CDR1 is MDHEN and CDR2 is SYDVKM. The CDR3 protein is CASSIVGPLLEGFPIEQYF. DNA of the CDR3: TGTGCCAGCAGTATTGTGGGGCCGCTCCTGGAGGGGTTCCCTATCGAGCAGTACTTC.

The chain is built from TRBV19 and TRBJ1-3, with no clear D. V lost 3 bases and J 0 bases, leaving 15 bases between the germline ends. The CDR3 is 17 residues long. Germline CDR1 LNHDA, CDR2 SQIVND (reference sequence). CDR3 sequence: CASSIRTDWSSGNTIYF. CDR3 bases: TGTGCCAGTAGTATCCGGACTGACTGGAGCTCTGGAAACACCATATATTTT.

The chain uses TRBV6-5 and TRBJ1-2, with 7 bases lining up with TRBD1. CDR3 length equals 13 residues. Germline assignment: CDR1 MNHEY and CDR2 SVGAGI. Trimming took 5 bases from V and 8 from J; bases not matched to a gene: 8. The CDR3 sequence is CASSARQGSGYTF. CDR3 sequence (DNA): TGTGCCAGCAGTGCCAGACAGGGTTCAGGCTACACCTTC.

In this sample, this clone turned up once. The rearrangement joins TRBV30 to TRBJ2-7; TRBD1 aligns across 11 bases. V was pared by 5 bases and J by 5 bases, with 2 bases of the junction left unmatched. The germline V gene encodes CDR1 GTSNPN and CDR2 SVGIG (reference sequence). The CDR3 extends over 12 amino acids. The CDR3 spells CAWAGQGDEQYF. CDR3 nucleotides: TGTGCCTGGGCGGGACAGGGGGACGAGCAGTACTTC. The full variable domain, completed using reference TRBV30 and TRBJ2-7, is SQTIHQWPATLVQPVGSPLSLECTVEGTSNPNLYWYRQAAGRGLQLLFYSVGIGQISSEVPQNLSASRPQDRQFILSSKKLLLSDSGFYLCAWAGQGDEQYFGPGTRLTVT.

This clone was counted a few times. V usage is TRBV5-4 and J usage is TRBJ1-1, with D uncertain. The CDR3 extends over 13 amino acids. Trimming shortened V by 3 bases and J by 3 bases, and 9 bases separated the two germline ends. From germline, CDR1 is SGHNT and CDR2 YYREEE (reference sequence). The CDR3 sequence is CASSSQRDTEAFF. CDR3 coding DNA: TGTGCCAGCAGCTCCCAGAGGGACACTGAAGCTTTCTTT.

This chain uses TRBV6-5 with TRBJ1-3, with TRBD1 identical over 7 bases. CDR3 size: 15 residues. CDR1 is MNHEY, CDR2 SVGAGI, per germline. V lost 10 bases and J lost 0; bases outside the gene matches: 9. The CDR3 sequence: CATGDSQFSGNTIYF. In DNA form, the CDR3 reads TGTGCCACCGGGGACAGCCAATTCTCTGGAAACACCATATATTTT.

The V gene is TRBV4-1, the J gene TRBJ1-6; D uncertain. From germline, CDR1 is MGHRA and CDR2 YSYEKL. This CDR3 has 17 residues. V lost 0 bases and J 5 bases, leaving 14 bases between the germline ends. The CDR3 protein is CASSQDSRGSDNSPLHF. The CDR3 DNA follows: TGCGCCAGCAGCCAAGACTCCCGGGGTTCGGATAATTCACCCCTCCACTTT.

With regard to this clone: Germline and junction disagree at one end, which may indicate a read error. This chain uses TRBV7-9 with TRBJ1-1, with D possibly TRBD1 on 6 matching bases. CDR1 and CDR2 (germline): SEHNR, FQNEAQ (reference sequence). The CDR3 runs to 9 residues. The CDR3 here is CASSRDNLF. For the CDR3, the DNA is TGTGCCAGCAGCCGGGACAACCTATTT. The whole variable domain, remainder taken from reference TRBV7-9 and TRBJ1-1, is DTGVSQNPRHKITKRGQNVTFRCDPISEHNRLYWYRQTLGQGPEFLTYFQNEAQLEKSRLLSDRFSAERPKGSFSTLEIQRTEQGDSAMYLCASSRDNLFGQGTRLTVV.

The V gene is TRBV9, the J gene TRBJ2-7; tentatively, D is TRBD1 (5 bases). This CDR3 region has 14 residues. Per germline, CDR1 SGDLS and CDR2 YYNGEE. V dropped 7 bases and J dropped 6 bases, with 20 bases sitting between them. This CDR3 is CASALDIDFREQYF. As DNA, the CDR3 is TGTGCCAGCGCCTTGGACATCGACTTTCGCGAGCAGTACTTC.

The CDR3 loop is CASMNVRGNQPQHF. CDR3 DNA sequence: TGTGCCAGTATGAATGTCCGGGGCAATCAGCCCCAGCATTTT. The chain carries TRBV6-9 and TRBJ1-5; no clear D gene. With 9 bases removed from V and 2 bases from J, the gap between germline ends came to 14 bases. CDR1 is MNHGY, CDR2 SVAAGI, per germline. The CDR3 runs to 14 residues.

The J gene is TRBJ1-6, the V gene TRBV2; TRBD1 is a possible D gene (6 bases). The germline CDR1 and CDR2 sequences are SNHLY and FYNNEI. The CDR3 spans 12 residues. Trimming removed 10 bases at V and 5 bases at J, with 9 bases between. The CDR3 region has the DNA TGTGCCATCAACAGGGATAATTCACCCCTCCACTTT. This translates into CAINRDNSPLHF.

The J gene is TRBJ2-6, the V gene TRBV18, with 7 bases identical to TRBD1. This CDR3 comprises 18 residues. The germline gives CDR1 KGHSH, CDR2 LQKENI. The trim removed 3 bases at V and 0 bases at J, leaving 8 bases unmatched. CDR3 sequence reads: CASSPWRQGDSGANVLTF. CDR3 DNA sequence: TGTGCCAGCTCACCGTGGAGACAGGGTGACTCTGGGGCCAACGTCCTGACTTTC.

The chain links TRBV27 to TRBJ1-2; D not resolved. The germline V gene encodes CDR1 MNHEY and CDR2 SMNVEV (reference sequence). Trimming took off 6 bases at V and 2 bases at J, with 13 bases between the two ends. This CDR3 is built from 14 residues. The CDR3 reads CASRLTVRNYGYTF. The CDR3 coding sequence is TGTGCCAGCAGGCTAACGGTCCGAAACTATGGCTACACCTTC.

The chain is built from TRBV9 and TRBJ2-7; no firm D call. The CDR3 extends over 14 amino acids. The germline gives CDR1 SGDLS, CDR2 YYNGEE. The germline V and J ends were trimmed by 2 bases and 2 bases, with 11 bases remaining between them. The CDR3 DNA sequence: TGTGCCAGCAGCGTCACAGATTCAACCTACGAGCAGTACTTC. It translates to CASSVTDSTYEQYF.

The V gene is TRBV19, the J gene TRBJ2-1, with 12 bases matching TRBD2. Trimming took 6 bases from V and 6 from J; bases not matched to a gene: 9. Germline-derived CDR1 and CDR2 are LNHDA and SQIVND (reference sequence). This CDR3 contains 16 residues. DNA for the CDR3: TGTGCCAGTAGAACAACACTAGCGGGGGGTTCCAATGAGCAGTTCTTC. Translated, it gives CASRTTLAGGSNEQFF.